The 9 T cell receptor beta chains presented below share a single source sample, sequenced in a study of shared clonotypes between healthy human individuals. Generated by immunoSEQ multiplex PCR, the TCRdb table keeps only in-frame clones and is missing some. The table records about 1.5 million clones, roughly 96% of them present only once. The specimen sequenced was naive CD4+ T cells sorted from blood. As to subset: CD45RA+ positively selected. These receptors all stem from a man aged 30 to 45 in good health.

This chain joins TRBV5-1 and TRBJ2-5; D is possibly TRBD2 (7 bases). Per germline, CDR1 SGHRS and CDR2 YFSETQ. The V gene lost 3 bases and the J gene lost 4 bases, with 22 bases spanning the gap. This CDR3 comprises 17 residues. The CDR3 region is CASSSTGAGVGGETQYF. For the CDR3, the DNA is TGCGCCAGCAGCTCCACGGGGGCGGGAGTAGGAGGAGAGACCCAGTACTTC.

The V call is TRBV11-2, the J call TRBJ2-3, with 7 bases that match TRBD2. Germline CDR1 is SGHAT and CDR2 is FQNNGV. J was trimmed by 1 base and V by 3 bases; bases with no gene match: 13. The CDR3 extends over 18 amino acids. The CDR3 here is CASSFPPRGREGTDTQYF. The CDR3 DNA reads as TGTGCCAGCAGCTTCCCACCACGGGGGAGGGAAGGCACAGATACGCAGTATTTT.

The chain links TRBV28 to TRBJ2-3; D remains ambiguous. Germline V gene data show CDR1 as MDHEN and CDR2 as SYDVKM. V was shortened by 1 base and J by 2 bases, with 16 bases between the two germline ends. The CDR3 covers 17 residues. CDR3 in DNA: TGTGCCAGCAGTTTATTGCACAGTCGACTCCTCACAGATACGCAGTATTTT. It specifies CASSLLHSRLLTDTQYF.

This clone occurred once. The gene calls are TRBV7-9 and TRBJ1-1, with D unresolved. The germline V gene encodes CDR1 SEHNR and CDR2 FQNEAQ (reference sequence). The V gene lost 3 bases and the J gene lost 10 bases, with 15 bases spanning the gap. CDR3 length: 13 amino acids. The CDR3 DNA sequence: TGTGCCAGCAGCTTCGACGGAACCGACGCAGCTTTCTTT. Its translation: CASSFDGTDAAFF.

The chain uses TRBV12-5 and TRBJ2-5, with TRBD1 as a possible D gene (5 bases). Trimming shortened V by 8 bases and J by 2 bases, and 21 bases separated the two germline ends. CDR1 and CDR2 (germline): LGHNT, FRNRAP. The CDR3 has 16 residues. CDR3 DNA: TGTGCTAGTCCCATAAGGGGTGGGATACCTCAAGAGACCCAGTACTTC. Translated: CASPIRGGIPQETQYF.

The CDR3 is CASSRTGPDTQYF. The CDR3 DNA reads TGTGCCAGCAGTCGGACAGGGCCAGATACGCAGTATTTT. V usage is TRBV11-2 and J usage is TRBJ2-3; 8 nucleotides agree with TRBD1. Germline lookup yields CDR1 SGHAT and CDR2 FQNNGV. The V gene end was trimmed by 6 bases and the J gene end by 4 bases; junction bases not matched to a gene: 3. This CDR3 region has 13 residues.

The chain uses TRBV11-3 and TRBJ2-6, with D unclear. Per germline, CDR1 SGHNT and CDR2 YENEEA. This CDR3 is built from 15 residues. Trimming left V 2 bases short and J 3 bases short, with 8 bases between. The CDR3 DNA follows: TGTGCCAGCAGCTTAAGTTCCAGTGGGGCCAACGTCCTGACTTTC. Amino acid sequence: CASSLSSSGANVLTF.

CDR3 protein: CASSSGTGGYEQYF. The CDR3 nucleotides are TGTGCCAGCAGCTCAGGGACAGGGGGCTACGAGCAGTACTTC. The chain joins TRBV9 to TRBJ2-7, with TRBD1 matching over 11 bases. CDR1 is SGDLS, CDR2 YYNGEE, per germline. This CDR3 contains 14 residues. J was trimmed by 3 bases and V by 4 bases; bases with no gene match: 3. Drawing the rest from reference TRBV9 and TRBJ2-7, the complete variable domain is DSGVTQTPKHLITATGQRVTLRCSPRSGDLSVYWYQQSLDQGLQFLIQYYNGEERAKGNILERFSAQQFPDLHSELNLSSLELGDSALYFCASSSGTGGYEQYFGPGTRLTVT.

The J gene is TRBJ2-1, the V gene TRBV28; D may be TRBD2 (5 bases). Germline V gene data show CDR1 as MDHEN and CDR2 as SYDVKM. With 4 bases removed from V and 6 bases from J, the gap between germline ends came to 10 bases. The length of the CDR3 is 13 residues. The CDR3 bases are TGTGCCAGCAGTTCGACCGGACTCAATGAGCAGTTCTTC. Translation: CASSSTGLNEQFF.